This record concerns one T cell receptor (beta chain) sequence. This specimen comes from a study of shared clonotypes between healthy human individuals. Study background: The donor pool was made up of two women and three men aged 18 to 49.

The CDR3 is 17 amino acids. Germline CDR1 reads LGHNA; CDR2 reads YNFKEQ. With V trimmed by 3 bases and J by 0 bases, 6 bases remained unmatched. In replicate PCRs of sorted subsets, 150 to 200 ng DNA, about 30,000 T cell genomes, was used. Profiled with immunoSEQ multiplex PCR; TCRdb holds only in-frame clones, not every one. The table records about 2.4 million clones, over 85% of them present only once. The rearrangement joins TRBV4-2 to TRBJ1-3; 9 bases agree with TRBD1. Sequencing was performed on naive CD4+ T cells from PBMCs. Documented subset: CD45RA+ positively selected. This TCR came from a man aged 18 to 29 in good health. Some clones in this sample may be carry-over from other donors' samples. Written as DNA, the CDR3 is TGTGCCAGCAGCCAGTCACAGGGGGCGAGCTCTGGAAACACCATATATTTT. Its protein is CASSQSQGASSGNTIYF.